A selection of T cell receptor beta chains follows, all from one sample in a study of siplizumab effects on memory and regulatory T cells. Sequenced by immunoSEQ multiplex PCR; TCRdb stores in-frame clones only, minus some. Of 90,000 to 130,000 clones in the sample, about nine tenths were seen once. The sequencing input was CD4+ T cells sorted from blood. Receptors originate from a human donor in good health. CDR3s include the opening cysteine and the closing phenylalanine or tryptophan. Fields, in order: J gene, clone size, V gene, D gene, CDR3 DNA, CDR3 protein. D genes are given only for firm matches. The listing skips clone size in some rows; elsewhere it reads once, few, many or a size class.

J: TRBJ2-2
size: NA
V: TRBV9
D: NA
DNA: TGTGCCAGCAGCGTGAGACAGGACCCCGTGACCGGGGAGCTGTTTTTT
CDR3: CASSVRQDPVTGELFF

J: TRBJ1-2
size: NA
V: TRBV19
D: NA
DNA: TGTGCCAGTATGGAAGGGGTCGGCTATGGCTACACCTTC
CDR3: CASMEGVGYGYTF

J: TRBJ2-2
size: NA
V: TRBV15
D: TRBD1
DNA: TGTGCCACCAGCAGAGATCAGGGGGTTGGGACCGGGGAGCTGTTTTTT
CDR3: CATSRDQGVGTGELFF

J: TRBJ2-5
size: NA
V: TRBV11-3
D: NA
DNA: TGTGCCAGCAGCTTGCAGCTCGCCCACCTGTACTTC
CDR3: CASSLQLAHLYF

J: TRBJ1-4
size: NA
V: TRBV21-1
D: NA
DNA: TGTGCCAGCAGCAAAGTGGACCGTGCGAATGAAAAACTGTTTTTT
CDR3: CASSKVDRANEKLFF

J: TRBJ2-3
size: NA
V: TRBV21-1
D: NA
DNA: TGTGCCAGCAGCTGCCGGGACAGGGAGGAAGATACGCAGTATTTT
CDR3: CASSCRDREEDTQYF

J: TRBJ2-1
size: NA
V: TRBV5-6
D: TRBD2
DNA: TGTGCCAGCAGCATAGTATTGGGACTAGGGAACAATGAGCAGTTCTTC
CDR3: CASSIVLGLGNNEQFF

J: TRBJ2-3
size: NA
V: TRBV9
D: NA
DNA: TGTGCCAGCAGCTTAGGGGGTTCCTCCCCAGATACGCAGTATTTT
CDR3: CASSLGGSSPDTQYF

J: TRBJ2-1
size: NA
V: TRBV5-1
D: NA
DNA: TGCGCCAGCAGCTTTTCCGGGAATGAGCAGTTCTTC
CDR3: CASSFSGNEQFF

J: TRBJ2-5
size: NA
V: TRBV6-1
D: TRBD1
DNA: TGTGCCAGCACTAGGGACAGATCGGAGACCCAGTACTTC
CDR3: CASTRDRSETQYF

J: TRBJ2-7
size: once
V: TRBV10-2
D: TRBD2
DNA: TGCGCCAGCAGGTCCGGGGGGGGTCCCTCCTACGAGCAGTACTTC
CDR3: CASRSGGGPSYEQYF

J: TRBJ2-3
size: NA
V: TRBV18
D: TRBD2
DNA: TGTGCCAGCTCCCTAGCGGGAGCGAGGACAGATACGCAGTATTTT
CDR3: CASSLAGARTDTQYF

J: TRBJ2-7
size: NA
V: TRBV25-1
D: TRBD2
DNA: TGTGCCAGCAGTGAAATGGTAGCGGGAGTGCGGGAGCAGTACTTC
CDR3: CASSEMVAGVREQYF

J: TRBJ1-5
size: NA
V: TRBV7-2
D: NA
DNA: TGTGCCAGCAGCTCCCGCAGGGTAGAGCCCCAGCATTTT
CDR3: CASSSRRVEPQHF

J: TRBJ2-1
size: NA
V: TRBV5-1
D: TRBD2
DNA: TGCGCCAGCTCACTCCAGAGGACTAGCGGGAGCAATGAGCAGTTCTTC
CDR3: CASSLQRTSGSNEQFF

J: TRBJ2-3
size: NA
V: TRBV6-5
D: NA
DNA: TGTGCCAGCGACTTCACAGATACGCAGTATTTT
CDR3: CASDFTDTQYF

J: TRBJ2-5
size: NA
V: TRBV7-6
D: NA
DNA: TGTGCCAGCAGCTTAGAATACAGCCGGACAGCGAAGACCCAGTACTTC
CDR3: CASSLEYSRTAKTQYF

J: TRBJ1-2
size: few
V: TRBV5-5
D: TRBD1
DNA: TGTGCCAGCAGCCGAGAAAGGGACAGCATCAACTATGGCTACACCTTC
CDR3: CASSRERDSINYGYTF

J: TRBJ1-3
size: once
V: TRBV5-1
D: NA
DNA: TGCGCCAGCAGCCCTGACTCTGGAAACACCATATATTTT
CDR3: CASSPDSGNTIYF

J: TRBJ2-5
size: NA
V: TRBV4-2
D: TRBD2
DNA: TGTGCCAGCAGCCAGGCTCCGGGACTAGCGGGGAGCGGAGGAGAGACCCAGTACTTC
CDR3: CASSQAPGLAGSGGETQYF

J: TRBJ1-5
size: NA
V: TRBV6-5
D: NA
DNA: TGTGCCATCAGTGGAAGGGAAGGCAATCAGCCCCAGCATTTT
CDR3: CAISGREGNQPQHF

J: TRBJ2-7
size: NA
V: TRBV18
D: NA
DNA: TGTGCCAGCTCACCAGCCCCGGGTGAGCAGTACTTC
CDR3: CASSPAPGEQYF